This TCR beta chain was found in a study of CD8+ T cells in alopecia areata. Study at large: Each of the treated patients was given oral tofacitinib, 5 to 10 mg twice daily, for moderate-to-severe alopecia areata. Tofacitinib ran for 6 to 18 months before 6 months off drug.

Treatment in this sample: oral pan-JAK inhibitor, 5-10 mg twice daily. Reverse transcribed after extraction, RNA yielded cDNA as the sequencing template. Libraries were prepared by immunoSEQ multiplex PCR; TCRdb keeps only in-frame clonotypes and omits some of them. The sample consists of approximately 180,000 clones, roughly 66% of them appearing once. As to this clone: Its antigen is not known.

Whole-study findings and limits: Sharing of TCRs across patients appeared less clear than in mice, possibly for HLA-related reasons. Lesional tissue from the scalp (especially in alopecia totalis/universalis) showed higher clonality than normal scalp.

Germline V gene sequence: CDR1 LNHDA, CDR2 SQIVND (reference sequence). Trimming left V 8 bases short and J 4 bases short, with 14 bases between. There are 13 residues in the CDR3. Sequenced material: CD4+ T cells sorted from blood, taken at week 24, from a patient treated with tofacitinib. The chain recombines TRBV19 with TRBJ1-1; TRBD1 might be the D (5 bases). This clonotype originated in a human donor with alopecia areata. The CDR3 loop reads CASEGQGSTEAFF. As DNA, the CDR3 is TGTGCCAGTGAAGGACAAGGAAGCACTGAAGCTTTCTTT.